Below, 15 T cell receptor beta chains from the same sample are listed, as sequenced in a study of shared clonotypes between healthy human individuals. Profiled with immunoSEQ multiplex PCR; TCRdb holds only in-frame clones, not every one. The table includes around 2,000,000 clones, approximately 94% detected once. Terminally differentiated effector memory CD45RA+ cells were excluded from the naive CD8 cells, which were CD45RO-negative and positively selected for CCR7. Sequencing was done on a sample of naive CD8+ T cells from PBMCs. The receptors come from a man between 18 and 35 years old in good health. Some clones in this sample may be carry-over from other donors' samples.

The CDR3 nucleotides are TGTGCCAGCAGCCAGCTCCCTTGGGCGACCAATGAGCAGTTCTTC. Amino acid sequence: CASSQLPWATNEQFF. J is TRBJ2-1 and V is TRBV14; D unresolved. Trimming took off 3 bases at V and 6 bases at J, with 15 bases between the two ends. The CDR3 consists of 15 residues. CDR1 is SGHDN, CDR2 FVKESK, per germline.

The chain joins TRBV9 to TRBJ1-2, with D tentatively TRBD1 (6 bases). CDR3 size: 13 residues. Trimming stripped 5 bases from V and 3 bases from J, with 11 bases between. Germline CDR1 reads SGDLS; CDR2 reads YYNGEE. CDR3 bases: TGTGCCAGCAGAGGGGGAGCCGACTATGGCTACACCTTC. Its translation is CASRGGADYGYTF.

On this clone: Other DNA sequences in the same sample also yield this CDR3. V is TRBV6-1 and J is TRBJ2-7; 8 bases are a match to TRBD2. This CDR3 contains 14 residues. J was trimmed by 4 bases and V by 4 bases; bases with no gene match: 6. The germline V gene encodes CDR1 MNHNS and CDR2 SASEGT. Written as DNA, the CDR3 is TGTGCCAGCAGTGTGGCGGGAGGACCTTACGAGCAGTACTTC. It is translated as CASSVAGGPYEQYF.

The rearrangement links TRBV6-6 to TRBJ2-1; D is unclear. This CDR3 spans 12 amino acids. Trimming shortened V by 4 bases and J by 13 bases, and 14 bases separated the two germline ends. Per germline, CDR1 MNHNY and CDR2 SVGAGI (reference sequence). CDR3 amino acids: CASSLTTAFQFF. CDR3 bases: TGTGCCAGCAGTTTAACCACGGCTTTTCAGTTCTTC.

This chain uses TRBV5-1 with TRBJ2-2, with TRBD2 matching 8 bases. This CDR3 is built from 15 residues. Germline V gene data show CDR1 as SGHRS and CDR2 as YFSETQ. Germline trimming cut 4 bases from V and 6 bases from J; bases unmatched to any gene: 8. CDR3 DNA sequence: TGCGCCAGCAGCACGACGCGGGAGGTCGCCGGGGAGCTGTTTTTT. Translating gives CASSTTREVAGELFF.

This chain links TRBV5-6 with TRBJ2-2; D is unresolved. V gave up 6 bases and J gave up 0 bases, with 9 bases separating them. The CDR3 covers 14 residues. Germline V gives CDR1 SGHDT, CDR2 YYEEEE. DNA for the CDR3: TGTGCCAGCATGCCCCTGGCGAACACCGGGGAGCTGTTTTTT. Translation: CASMPLANTGELFF.

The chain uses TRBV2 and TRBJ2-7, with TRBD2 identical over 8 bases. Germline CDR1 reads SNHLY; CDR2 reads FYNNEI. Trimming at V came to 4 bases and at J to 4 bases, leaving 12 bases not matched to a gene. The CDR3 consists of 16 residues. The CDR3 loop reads CASSARSGTRPYEQYF. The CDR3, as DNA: TGTGCCAGCAGTGCCCGTAGCGGGACCCGTCCTTACGAGCAGTACTTC.

CDR3 bases: TGCGCCAGCATGATTTATCCTTCTTCGGGCACTGAAGCTTTCTTT. Translating gives CASMIYPSSGTEAFF. The chain couples TRBV5-1 to TRBJ1-1, with D unclear. CDR1 SGHRS and CDR2 YFSETQ come from the germline V gene. The length of the CDR3 is 15 residues. V was pared by 6 bases and J by 4 bases, with 19 bases between.

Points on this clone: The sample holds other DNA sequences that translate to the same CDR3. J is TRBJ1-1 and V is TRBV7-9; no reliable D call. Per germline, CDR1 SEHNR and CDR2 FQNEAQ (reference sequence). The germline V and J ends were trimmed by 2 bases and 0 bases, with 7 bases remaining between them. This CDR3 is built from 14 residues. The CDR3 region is CASSLRALNTEAFF. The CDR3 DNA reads TGTGCCAGCAGCTTAAGGGCGTTGAACACTGAAGCTTTCTTT.

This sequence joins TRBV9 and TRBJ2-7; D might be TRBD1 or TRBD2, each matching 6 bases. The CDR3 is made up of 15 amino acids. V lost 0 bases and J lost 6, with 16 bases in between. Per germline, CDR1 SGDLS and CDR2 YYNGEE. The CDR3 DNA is TGTGCCAGCAGCGTAGCTACGGGGGCGGATCTCGAGCAGTACTTC. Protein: CASSVATGADLEQYF.

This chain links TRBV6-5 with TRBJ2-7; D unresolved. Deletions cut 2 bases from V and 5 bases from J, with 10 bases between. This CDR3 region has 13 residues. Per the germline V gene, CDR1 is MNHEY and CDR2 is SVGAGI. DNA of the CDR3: TGTGCCAGCAGTTACATGATGAACAACGAGCAGTACTTC. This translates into CASSYMMNNEQYF.

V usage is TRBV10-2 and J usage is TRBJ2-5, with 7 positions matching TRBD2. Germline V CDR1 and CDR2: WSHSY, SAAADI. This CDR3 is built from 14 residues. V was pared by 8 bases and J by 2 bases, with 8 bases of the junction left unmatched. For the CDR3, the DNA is TGCGCCAGCCGGGAGGAGGCGAAGCAAGAGACCCAGTACTTC. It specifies CASREEAKQETQYF.

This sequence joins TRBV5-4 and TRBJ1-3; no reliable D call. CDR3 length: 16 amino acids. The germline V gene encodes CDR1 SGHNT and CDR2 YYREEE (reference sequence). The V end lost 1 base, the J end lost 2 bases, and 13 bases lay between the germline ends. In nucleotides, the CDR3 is TGTGCCAGCAGCTTGTCGGGTTTACGGACTGGAAACACCATATATTTT. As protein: CASSLSGLRTGNTIYF.

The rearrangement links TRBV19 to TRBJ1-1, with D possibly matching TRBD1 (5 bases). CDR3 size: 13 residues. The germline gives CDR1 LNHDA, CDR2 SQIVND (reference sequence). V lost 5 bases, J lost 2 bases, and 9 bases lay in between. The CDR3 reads CASSPWDNTEAFF. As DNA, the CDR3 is TGTGCCAGTAGTCCGTGGGACAACACTGAAGCTTTCTTT.

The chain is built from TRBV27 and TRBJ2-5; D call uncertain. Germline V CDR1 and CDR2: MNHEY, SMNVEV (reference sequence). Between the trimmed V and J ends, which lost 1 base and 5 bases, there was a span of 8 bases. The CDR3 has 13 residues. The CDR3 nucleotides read TGTGCCAGCAGTTTATTTATACGGGAGACCCAGTACTTC. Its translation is CASSLFIRETQYF.